This T cell receptor beta chain was found in a study of blood T cells in healthy people across ages. Alongside a J-beta primer mix, a sample-barcoded 5' primer served in a second PCR lasting roughly 7 to 12 cycles. TCRdb analysed the 5' RACE reads with MiXCR anew, one entry per CDR3 protein. In the table there are 850,000 to 950,000 distinct CDR3 sequences, 29% of which are singletons. This clonotype was detected a few times. CDR3 length equals 15 residues. CDR1 and CDR2 from the germline V gene are KGHSH and LQKENI. The trim removed 4 bases at V and 5 bases at J, leaving 9 bases unmatched. Sequenced input: blood. The receptor's source is a woman aged 80 or over in good health. This chain links TRBV18 with TRBJ2-5, with 8 bases that match TRBD2. The CDR3 nucleotides are TGTGCCAGCTCACTAACTAGCGGTCCTTGGGAGACCCAGTACTTC. It specifies CASSLTSGPWETQYF.